The T cell receptor beta chain described here comes from a study of blood T cell repertoires in COVID-19. The method was immunoSEQ multiplex PCR; TCRdb's version includes in-frame clones alone and lacks a portion of them. The data show 370,000 or so clones, with roughly 77% seen just once and roughly 1.2% held by the top ten. Trimming took off 3 bases at V and 5 bases at J, with 14 bases between the two ends. This CDR3 is 15 amino acids long. Germline V lookup: CDR1 SEHNR, CDR2 FQNEAQ (reference sequence). The receptor comes from a human donor with acute or convalescent COVID-19. The donor label of this sample is uncertain. The sample consisted of peripheral blood. The genes are TRBV7-9 and TRBJ2-1, with D perhaps matching TRBD1 (6 bases). This CDR3 is CASSFRQAGNNEQFF. In DNA form, the CDR3 reads TGTGCCAGCAGCTTCCGACAGGCCGGAAACAATGAGCAGTTCTTC.